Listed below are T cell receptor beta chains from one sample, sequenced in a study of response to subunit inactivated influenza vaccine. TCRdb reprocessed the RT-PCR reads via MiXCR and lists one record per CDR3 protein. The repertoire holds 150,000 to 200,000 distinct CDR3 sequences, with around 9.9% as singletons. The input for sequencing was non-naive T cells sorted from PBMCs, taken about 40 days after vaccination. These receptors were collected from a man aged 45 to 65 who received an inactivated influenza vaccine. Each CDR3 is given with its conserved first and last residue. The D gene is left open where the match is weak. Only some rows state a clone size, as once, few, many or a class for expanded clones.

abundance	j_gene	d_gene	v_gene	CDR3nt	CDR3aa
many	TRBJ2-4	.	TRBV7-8	TGTGCCAGCAGCCCTAATACAGGGTTTAACAAAAACATTCAGTACTTC	CASSPNTGFNKNIQYF
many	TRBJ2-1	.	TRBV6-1	TGTGCCAGCAGTGAAAGGGGGGCCGCGGGAAATGAGCAGTTCTTC	CASSERGAAGNEQFF
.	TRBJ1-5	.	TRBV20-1	TGCAGTGCTAGACAGAGTAGCAATCAGCCCCAGCATTTT	CSARQSSNQPQHF
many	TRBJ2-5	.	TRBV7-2	TGTGCCAGCAGCTTAGTCAGTACTGGGGAGACCCAGTACTTC	CASSLVSTGETQYF
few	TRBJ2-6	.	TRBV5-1	TGCGCCAGCAGAGGGGCCACCGTCTCTGGGGCCAACGTCCTGACTTTC	CASRGATVSGANVLTF
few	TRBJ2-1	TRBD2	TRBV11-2	TGTGCCAGCAGCTTGGCCGGGACTAGCGGGAGCTATGAGCAGTTCTTC	CASSLAGTSGSYEQFF
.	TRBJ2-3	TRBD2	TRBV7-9	TGTGCCAGCGGGACTAGCGGCACAGATACGCAGTATTTT	CASGTSGTDTQYF
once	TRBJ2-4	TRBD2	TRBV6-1	TGTGCCAGCAGTGAAGTTGTGGGGGGGAACATTCAGTACTTC	CASSEVVGGNIQYF
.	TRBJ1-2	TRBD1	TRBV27	TGTGCCAGCAGTTTAGGGACAGGGGTAGGGGGCTACACCTTC	CASSLGTGVGGYTF
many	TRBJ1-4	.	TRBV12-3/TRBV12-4	TGTGCCAGCACCGCAGGGGAATGGGAAAAACTGTTTTTT	CASTAGEWEKLFF
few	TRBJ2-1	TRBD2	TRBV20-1	TGCAGTGCTAGGGCGCGGGAGAGTGTTGTTGAGCAGTTCTTC	CSARARESVVEQFF
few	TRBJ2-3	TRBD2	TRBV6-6	TGTGCCAGCAGTTACCCCACTTATAGCGGGAACACAGATACGCAGTATTTT	CASSYPTYSGNTDTQYF
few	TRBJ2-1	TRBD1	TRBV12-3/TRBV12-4	TGTGCCAGCAGTCCAATCGGGACAGGGGGAGGGGAGCAGTTCTTC	CASSPIGTGGGEQFF
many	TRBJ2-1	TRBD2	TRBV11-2	TGTGCCAGCAGCTTGACTAGCGGGAGGCAAAATGAGCAGTTCTTC	CASSLTSGRQNEQFF
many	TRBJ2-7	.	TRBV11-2	TGTGCCAGCAGCTCCCTGGGCCAAAAATCCTACGAGCAGTACTTC	CASSSLGQKSYEQYF
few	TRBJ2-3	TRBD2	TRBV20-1	TGCAGTGCTAGGACTAGCGGTTTCACAGATACGCAGTATTTT	CSARTSGFTDTQYF
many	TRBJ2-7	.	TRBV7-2	TGTGCCAGCAGCTTTACGGACACTACCGGCGAGCAGTACTTC	CASSFTDTTGEQYF
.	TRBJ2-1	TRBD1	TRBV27	TGTGCCAGCGGCAGGGGGAATGAGCAGTTCTTC	CASGRGNEQFF
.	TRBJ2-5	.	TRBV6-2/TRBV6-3	TGTGCCAGCAGCCCCCGTCGTGGGGGGCTGGAGACCCAGTACTTC	CASSPRRGGLETQYF
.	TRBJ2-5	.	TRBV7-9	TGTGCCAGCAGTAGTTCTAACTTTAGGGGGTTCAAAGAGACCCAGTACTTC	CASSSSNFRGFKETQYF
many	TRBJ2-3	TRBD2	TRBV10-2	TGCGCCAGCAAAACGGGGGGGCCAGATACGCAGTATTTT	CASKTGGPDTQYF
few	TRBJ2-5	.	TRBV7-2	TGTGCCAGCAGCTTAACCAAACCTTCGGAGACCCAGTACTTC	CASSLTKPSETQYF